This entry lists 9 T cell receptor beta chains sequenced from one sample in a study of blood T cell repertoires in COVID-19 (dated by TCRdb to 2018 to 2020). Library method: the immunoSEQ multiplex PCR assay. TCRdb's version of the immuneACCESS table is confined to in-frame rearrangements and falls short of the full clone set. An unresolved V gene accounts for under half of the shortfall where checked; the remainder is of unknown origin. In this sample the table shows hundreds of thousands of clones, around 82% of which occur a single time. The ten biggest clones cover roughly 8.6% of the sample. Sequenced: peripheral blood. These receptors came from a human donor in a cohort sampled during active COVID-19.

This clone was seen just once. This chain connects TRBV9 to TRBJ2-5; 8 bases are a match to TRBD1. The germline CDR1 and CDR2 sequences are SGDLS and YYNGEE. The length of the CDR3 is 15 residues. Losses at the gene ends were 2 bases for V and 5 bases for J; bases not matched to a gene: 8. The CDR3 loop is CASSVTGQGTETQYF. Written as DNA, the CDR3 is TGTGCCAGCAGCGTGACTGGACAGGGAACCGAGACCCAGTACTTC.

This clone showed up many times. The chain employs TRBV5-1 and TRBJ1-6, with 8 bases fitting TRBD1. CDR1 SGHRS and CDR2 YFSETQ come from the germline V gene. The CDR3 totals 14 residues. With 5 bases clipped from V and 7 bases from J, the junction kept 5 bases outside the gene matches. CDR3 coding DNA: TGCGCCAGCAGGTCTCAGGGGGCAAATTCACCCCTCCACTTT. This translates into CASRSQGANSPLHF. Full variable domain (outside the CDR3, taken from reference TRBV5-1 and TRBJ1-6): KAGVTQTPRYLIKTRGQQVTLSCSPISGHRSVSWYQQTPGQGLQFLFEYFSETQRNKGNFPGRFSGRQFSNSRSEMNVSTLELGDSALYLCASRSQGANSPLHFGNGTRLTVT.

This clone was seen only a few times. The chain employs TRBV7-9 and TRBJ1-2; D possibly corresponds to TRBD1 (5 bases). V was cut by 1 base and J by 2 bases, with 8 bases left in between. Germline V gene sequence: CDR1 SEHNR, CDR2 FQNEAQ (reference sequence). The CDR3 loop spans 14 amino acids. The DNA for the CDR3 is TGTGCCAGCAGCTTAGAGCAGGGAAACTATGGCTACACCTTC. As protein: CASSLEQGNYGYTF.

This clone was seen once. The chain joins TRBV18 to TRBJ2-3; 12 bases map to TRBD2. Trimming took 6 bases from V and 2 from J; bases not matched to a gene: 3. The CDR3 loop spans 15 amino acids. The germline gives CDR1 KGHSH, CDR2 LQKENI. The CDR3 reads CASSRTSGATDTQYF. CDR3 DNA sequence: TGTGCCAGCTCCCGGACTAGCGGGGCCACAGATACGCAGTATTTT.

This clone ranks as medium-sized. J is TRBJ2-7 and V is TRBV27; the D gene is possibly TRBD2 (6 bases). The CDR3 loop spans 15 amino acids. Trimming took 6 bases from V and 3 from J, leaving 18 bases between them. Germline V lookup: CDR1 MNHEY, CDR2 SMNVEV (reference sequence). As DNA, the CDR3 is TGTGCCAGCAGCCCTATGGGGGGATTACTCTACGAGCAGTACTTC. It yields the protein CASSPMGGLLYEQYF.

V usage is TRBV4-2 and J usage is TRBJ2-1, with TRBD2 matching 7 bases. Germline V lookup: CDR1 LGHNA, CDR2 YNFKEQ. CDR3 length: 17 amino acids. J was trimmed by 6 bases and V by 3 bases; bases with no gene match: 14. CDR3 in amino acids: CASSQERFNGLVNEQFF. Here the CDR3 DNA reads TGTGCCAGCAGCCAGGAAAGGTTTAATGGACTAGTCAATGAGCAGTTCTTC.

This clone was seen only once. CDR3: CASSSGQGGTGELFF. As DNA, the CDR3 is TGTGCCAGCAGCTCCGGACAGGGGGGCACCGGGGAGCTGTTTTTT. The chain is built from TRBV11-1 and TRBJ2-2; TRBD1 agrees at 10 bases. The V segment lost 4 bases and the J segment 4 bases; nucleotides outside the gene matches: 3. Germline loops: CDR1 SGHAT, CDR2 FQDESV (reference sequence). The CDR3 length is 15 residues. The full variable domain, completed using reference TRBV11-1 and TRBJ2-2, is EAEVAQSPRYKITEKSQAVAFWCDPISGHATLYWYRQILGQGPELLVQFQDESVVDDSQLPKDRFSAERLKGVDSTLKIQPAELGDSAMYLCASSSGQGGTGELFFGEGSRLTVL.

The CDR3 nucleotides read TGTGCCAGCAGTCGGGGACTAGCTATTTACGAGCAGTACTTC. Its translation is CASSRGLAIYEQYF. This chain connects TRBV7-8 to TRBJ2-7, with 9 bases aligning to TRBD2. Germline CDR1 SGHVS, CDR2 FQNEAQ. The CDR3 has 14 residues. The ends lost 6 bases at V and 4 bases at J; junction bases unmatched: 7.

This chain links TRBV5-4 with TRBJ2-3; TRBD2 might be the D (6 bases). The CDR3 length is 14 residues. V lost 3 bases and J lost 2, with 10 bases in between. Germline values: CDR1 SGHNT, CDR2 YYREEE (reference sequence). DNA of the CDR3: TGTGCCAGCAGCTCCGGCGGGACCACAGATACGCAGTATTTT. It codes for CASSSGGTTDTQYF.